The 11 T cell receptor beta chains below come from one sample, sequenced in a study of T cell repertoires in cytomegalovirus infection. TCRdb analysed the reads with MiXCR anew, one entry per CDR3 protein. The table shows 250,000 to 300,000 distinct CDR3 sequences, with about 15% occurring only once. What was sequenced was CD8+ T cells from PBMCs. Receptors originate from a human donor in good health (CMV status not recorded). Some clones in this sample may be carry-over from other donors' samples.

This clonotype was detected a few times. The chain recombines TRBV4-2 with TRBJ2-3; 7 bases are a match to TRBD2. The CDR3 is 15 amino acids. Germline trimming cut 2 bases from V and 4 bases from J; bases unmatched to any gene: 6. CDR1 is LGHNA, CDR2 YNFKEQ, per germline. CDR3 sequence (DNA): TGTGCCAGCAGCCAATGGGAGGGAGGCGCAGATACGCAGTATTTT. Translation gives CASSQWEGGADTQYF.

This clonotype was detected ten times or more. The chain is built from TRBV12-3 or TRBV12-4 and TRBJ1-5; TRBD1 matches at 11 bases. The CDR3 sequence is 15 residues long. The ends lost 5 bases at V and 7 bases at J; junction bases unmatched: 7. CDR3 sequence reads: CASSLGTGGEQPQHF. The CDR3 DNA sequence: TGTGCCAGCAGTCTCGGGACAGGGGGAGAACAGCCCCAGCATTTT.

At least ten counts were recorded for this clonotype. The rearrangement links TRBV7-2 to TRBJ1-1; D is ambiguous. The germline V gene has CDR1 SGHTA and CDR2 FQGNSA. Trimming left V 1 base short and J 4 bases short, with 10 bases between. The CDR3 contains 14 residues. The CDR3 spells CASSLGILGTEAFF. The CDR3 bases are TGTGCCAGCAGCTTAGGGATTCTTGGCACTGAAGCTTTCTTT.

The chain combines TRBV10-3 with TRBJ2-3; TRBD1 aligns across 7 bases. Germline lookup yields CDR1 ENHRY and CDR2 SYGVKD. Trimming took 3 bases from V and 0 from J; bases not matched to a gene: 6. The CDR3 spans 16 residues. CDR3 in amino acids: CAISDGTAPSTDTQYF. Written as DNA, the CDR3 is TGTGCCATCAGTGACGGGACAGCCCCTAGCACAGATACGCAGTATTTT.

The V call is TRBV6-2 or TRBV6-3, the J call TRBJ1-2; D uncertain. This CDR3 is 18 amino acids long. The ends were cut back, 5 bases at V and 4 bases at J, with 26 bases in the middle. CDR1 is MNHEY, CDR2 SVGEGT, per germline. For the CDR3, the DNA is TGTGCCAGCAGTCGGAGCATTACGACCGGACGGATACTCTATGGCTACACCTTC. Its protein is CASSRSITTGRILYGYTF.

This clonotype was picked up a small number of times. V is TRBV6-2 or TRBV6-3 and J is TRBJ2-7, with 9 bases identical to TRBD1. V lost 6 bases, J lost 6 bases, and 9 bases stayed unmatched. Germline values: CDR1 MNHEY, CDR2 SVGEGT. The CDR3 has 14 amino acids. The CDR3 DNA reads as TGTGCCAGCAGAACGGGACAGGGAGATGGCGAGCAGTACTTC. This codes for CASRTGQGDGEQYF.

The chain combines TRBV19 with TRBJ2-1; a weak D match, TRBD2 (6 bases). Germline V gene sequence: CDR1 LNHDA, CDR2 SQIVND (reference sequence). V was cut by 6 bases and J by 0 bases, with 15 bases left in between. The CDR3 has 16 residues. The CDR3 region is CASSPVGGNSYNEQFF. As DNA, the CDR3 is TGTGCCAGTAGCCCCGTGGGGGGTAACTCCTACAATGAGCAGTTCTTC.

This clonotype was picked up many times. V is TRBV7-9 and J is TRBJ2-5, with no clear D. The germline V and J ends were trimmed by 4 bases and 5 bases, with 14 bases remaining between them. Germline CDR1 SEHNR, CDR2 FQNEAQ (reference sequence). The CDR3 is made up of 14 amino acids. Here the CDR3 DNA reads TGTGCCAGCAGCTCCAAGACCGACCGGGAGACCCAGTACTTC. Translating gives CASSSKTDRETQYF.

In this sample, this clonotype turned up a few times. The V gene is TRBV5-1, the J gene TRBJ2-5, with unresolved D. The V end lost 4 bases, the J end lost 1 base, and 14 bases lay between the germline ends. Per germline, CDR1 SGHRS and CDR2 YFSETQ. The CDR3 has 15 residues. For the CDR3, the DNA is TGCGCCAGCAGCACTACGGGCCAGCTCCAAGAGACCCAGTACTTC. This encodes CASSTTGQLQETQYF.

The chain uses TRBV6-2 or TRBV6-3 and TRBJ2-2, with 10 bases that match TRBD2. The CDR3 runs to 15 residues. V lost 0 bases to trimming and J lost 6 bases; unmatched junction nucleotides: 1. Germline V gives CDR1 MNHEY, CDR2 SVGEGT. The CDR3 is CASSYSGLAPGELFF. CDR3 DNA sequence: TGTGCCAGCAGTTACTCGGGACTAGCGCCCGGGGAGCTGTTTTTT.

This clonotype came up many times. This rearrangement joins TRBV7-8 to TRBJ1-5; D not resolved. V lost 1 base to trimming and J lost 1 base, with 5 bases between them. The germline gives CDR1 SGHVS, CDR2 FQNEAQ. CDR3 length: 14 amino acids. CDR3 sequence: CASSLGASNQPQHF. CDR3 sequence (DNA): TGTGCCAGCAGCTTAGGCGCGAGCAATCAGCCCCAGCATTTT.